This T cell receptor (beta chain) was obtained from a study of technical replicates of blood from a handful of donors. Clones were sequenced by immunoSEQ multiplex PCR, and TCRdb holds only the in-frame ones, with some missing. The sample holds about 70,000 clones; roughly 92% are singletons and the top ten take 0.4% to 0.5%. The CDR3 loop spans 16 amino acids. Germline V CDR1 and CDR2: SGHRS, YFSETQ. The V end was cut by 1 base, the J end by 3 bases, with 16 bases between. The V and J genes are TRBV5-1 and TRBJ1-2; D might be TRBD1 (6 bases). The receptor was isolated from a human donor in good health. The specimen sequenced was T cells isolated from PBMCs. CDR3 in amino acids: CASSLRQGRNYYGYTF. The DNA of the CDR3 is TGCGCCAGCAGCTTGAGGCAGGGGCGCAACTACTATGGCTACACCTTC.